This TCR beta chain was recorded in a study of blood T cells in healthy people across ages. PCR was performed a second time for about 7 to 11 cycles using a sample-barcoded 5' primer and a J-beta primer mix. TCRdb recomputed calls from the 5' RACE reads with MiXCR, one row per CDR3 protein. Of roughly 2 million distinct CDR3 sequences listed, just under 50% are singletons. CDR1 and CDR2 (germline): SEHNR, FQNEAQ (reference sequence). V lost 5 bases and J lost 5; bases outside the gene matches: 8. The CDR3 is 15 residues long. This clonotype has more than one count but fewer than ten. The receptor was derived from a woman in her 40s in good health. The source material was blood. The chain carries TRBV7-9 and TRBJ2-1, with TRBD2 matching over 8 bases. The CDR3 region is CASSPAGGYDNEQFF. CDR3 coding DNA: TGTGCCAGCAGCCCTGCGGGGGGCTACGACAATGAGCAGTTCTTC.